The 21 T cell receptor beta chains given below trace back to one sample, sequenced in a study of cytomegalovirus exposure and HLA in healthy donors. Produced via immunoSEQ multiplex PCR; TCRdb's table is partial and in-frame only. The profile shows 160,000 or so clones, approximately 88% of them singletons. The sample comprised PBMCs. These receptors originate from a man younger than 40 in good health and CMV-seropositive.

The V and J genes are TRBV6-5 and TRBJ2-2, with D perhaps TRBD1 (5 bases). The CDR3 runs 14 residues. Germline assignment: CDR1 MNHEY and CDR2 SVGAGI. V was shortened by 2 bases and J by 7 bases, with 11 bases between the two germline ends. CDR3 sequence: CASSYKPTVGELFF. In DNA, the CDR3 is TGTGCCAGCAGTTACAAACCGACAGTCGGGGAGCTGTTTTTT.

The chain recombines TRBV19 with TRBJ1-2; no clear D gene. The CDR3 runs to 15 residues. The ends were cut back, 3 bases at V and 0 bases at J, with 11 bases in the middle. Germline lookup yields CDR1 LNHDA and CDR2 SQIVND (reference sequence). The CDR3 is CASSIASTANYGYTF. The CDR3 nucleotides read TGTGCCAGTAGTATTGCCAGCACAGCTAACTATGGCTACACCTTC. The full variable domain, with the rest looked up from reference TRBV19 and TRBJ1-2, is DGGITQSPKYLFRKEGQNVTLSCEQNLNHDAMYWYRQDPGQGLRLIYYSQIVNDFQKGDIAEGYSVSREKKESFPLTVTSAQKNPTAFYLCASSIASTANYGYTFGSGTRLTVV.

The chain recombines TRBV7-3 with TRBJ2-1; 8 positions match TRBD2. The CDR3 has 15 amino acids. V lost 5 bases and J lost 4; bases outside the gene matches: 7. Germline-derived CDR1 and CDR2 are SGHTA and FQGTGA. The CDR3 nucleotides are TGTGCCAGCAGCGAGGGACTAGACAATTACAATGAGCAGTTCTTC. This translates into CASSEGLDNYNEQFF.

This chain uses TRBV5-1 with TRBJ2-2, with a tentative D call TRBD1 (5 bases). V was cut by 2 bases and J by 5 bases, with 7 bases left in between. Looked up from germline, CDR1 is SGHRS and CDR2 is YFSETQ. This CDR3 region has 13 residues. The CDR3 loop is CASSLSGTGELFF. Written as DNA, the CDR3 is TGCGCCAGCAGCTTATCAGGGACCGGGGAGCTGTTTTTT.

This chain joins TRBV4-1 and TRBJ1-1; 7 bases are shared with TRBD1. CDR3 length: 14 amino acids. CDR1 MGHRA and CDR2 YSYEKL come from the germline V gene. Trimming removed 3 bases from V and 1 base from J; junction bases left unmatched: 2. The CDR3, as DNA: TGCGCCAGCAGCCAGACAGGGACGAACACTGAAGCTTTCTTT. Protein sequence: CASSQTGTNTEAFF.

The rearrangement joins TRBV5-1 to TRBJ2-3, with D possibly matching TRBD2 (5 bases). The V end lost 2 bases, the J end lost 3 bases, and 13 bases lay between the germline ends. The CDR3 is 15 residues long. CDR1 and CDR2 (germline): SGHRS, YFSETQ. CDR3 in DNA: TGCGCCAGCAGCTTTCGGGGTGATCAGACAGATACGCAGTATTTT. As protein: CASSFRGDQTDTQYF. The variable domain in full, completed from reference TRBV5-1 and TRBJ2-3, reads KAGVTQTPRYLIKTRGQQVTLSCSPISGHRSVSWYQQTPGQGLQFLFEYFSETQRNKGNFPGRFSGRQFSNSRSEMNVSTLELGDSALYLCASSFRGDQTDTQYFGPGTRLTVL.

This chain links TRBV27 with TRBJ1-5, with TRBD1 matching 8 bases. Germline V gene data show CDR1 as MNHEY and CDR2 as SMNVEV (reference sequence). V dropped 3 bases and J dropped 6; count of bases not matched to a gene: 7. The CDR3 loop spans 15 amino acids. CDR3 sequence: CASSFGQGSGQPQHF. The CDR3 region has the DNA TGTGCCAGCAGTTTCGGACAGGGTTCGGGTCAGCCCCAGCATTTT.

This rearrangement joins TRBV19 to TRBJ2-2, with a weak D call TRBD2 (6 bases). The germline V gene has CDR1 LNHDA and CDR2 SQIVND (reference sequence). CDR3 length equals 15 residues. The germline V and J ends were trimmed by 3 bases and 5 bases, with 13 bases remaining between them. The CDR3 protein is CASSMGWGRTGELFF. CDR3 nucleotides: TGTGCCAGTAGTATGGGCTGGGGGAGGACCGGGGAGCTGTTTTTT. The variable domain in full, completed from reference TRBV19 and TRBJ2-2, reads DGGITQSPKYLFRKEGQNVTLSCEQNLNHDAMYWYRQDPGQGLRLIYYSQIVNDFQKGDIAEGYSVSREKKESFPLTVTSAQKNPTAFYLCASSMGWGRTGELFFGEGSRLTVL.

The chain couples TRBV28 to TRBJ1-2; D not certain. Germline CDR1 is MDHEN and CDR2 is SYDVKM. This CDR3 has 14 residues. V was cut by 3 bases and J by 8 bases, with 16 bases left in between. The CDR3 DNA reads TGTGCCAGCAGTTTGGTACGGGGATCCGGGGGCTACACCTTC. Amino acids: CASSLVRGSGGYTF.

This clone was seen more than once but under ten times. The chain couples TRBV29-1 to TRBJ2-3, with D perhaps matching TRBD1 (6 bases). Germline V gene lookup returns CDR1 SQVTM and CDR2 ANQGSEA. This CDR3 has 18 residues. V was clipped by 4 bases and J by 0 bases, with 23 bases between them. CDR3 in amino acids: CSVVARGSIWGSTDTQYF. For the CDR3, the DNA is TGCAGCGTTGTTGCTAGGGGGTCGATTTGGGGAAGCACAGATACGCAGTATTTT.

The chain links TRBV27 to TRBJ2-1; D may be TRBD2 (5 bases). CDR3 size: 13 residues. Looked up from germline, CDR1 is MNHEY and CDR2 is SMNVEV (reference sequence). Trimming took 8 bases from V and 5 from J, leaving 13 bases between them. CDR3 region: CASARGVDNEQFF. CDR3 in DNA: TGTGCCAGCGCCCGGGGAGTAGACAATGAGCAGTTCTTC.

The V gene is TRBV30, the J gene TRBJ2-2, with 9 bases aligning to TRBD2. Germline trimming cut 1 base from V and 5 bases from J; bases unmatched to any gene: 8. Germline loops: CDR1 GTSNPN, CDR2 SVGIG (reference sequence). This CDR3 region has 16 residues. CDR3 in amino acids: CAWSDGAGGRTGELFF. Written as DNA, the CDR3 is TGTGCCTGGAGTGATGGTGCGGGAGGGCGAACCGGGGAGCTGTTTTTT.

The rearrangement uses TRBV7-9 and TRBJ2-7, with D possibly matching TRBD1 (5 bases). The CDR3 length is 14 residues. The germline gives CDR1 SEHNR, CDR2 FQNEAQ (reference sequence). V gave up 1 base and J gave up 5 bases, with 12 bases separating them. CDR3 DNA sequence: TGTGCCAGCAGCTTAGGGGCAGGGCTCAACGAGCAGTACTTC. Its translation: CASSLGAGLNEQYF. The complete variable domain, with remaining parts taken from reference TRBV7-9 and TRBJ2-7, reads DTGVSQNPRHKITKRGQNVTFRCDPISEHNRLYWYRQTLGQGPEFLTYFQNEAQLEKSRLLSDRFSAERPKGSFSTLEIQRTEQGDSAMYLCASSLGAGLNEQYFGPGTRLTVT.

This chain joins TRBV21-1 and TRBJ1-1. TRBV21-1 is flagged as a pseudogene. The CDR3 spans 14 residues. CDR3 DNA: TGTGCCAGCAGAAAGTGGAGGCCGAACACTGAAGCTTTCTTT. It yields the protein CASRKWRPNTEAFF.

The chain combines TRBV11-2 with TRBJ1-1; 10 bases align to TRBD1. After removal of 5 bases from V and 1 base from J, the junction contained 7 bases not matched to a gene. The CDR3 sequence is 16 residues long. Germline V gives CDR1 SGHAT, CDR2 FQNNGV. The CDR3 here is CASSVDRGQENTEAFF. Here the CDR3 DNA reads TGTGCCAGCAGCGTCGACAGGGGGCAGGAGAACACTGAAGCTTTCTTT. Full variable domain (outside the CDR3, taken from reference TRBV11-2 and TRBJ1-1): EAGVAQSPRYKIIEKRQSVAFWCNPISGHATLYWYQQILGQGPKLLIQFQNNGVVDDSQLPKDRFSAERLKGVDSTLKIQPAKLEDSAVYLCASSVDRGQENTEAFFGQGTRLTVV.

The chain joins TRBV19 to TRBJ1-5, with a possible D match to TRBD1 (6 bases). CDR1 and CDR2 (germline): LNHDA, SQIVND (reference sequence). CDR3 length: 14 residues. Deletions cut 6 bases from V and 2 bases from J, with 11 bases between. The CDR3 DNA sequence: TGTGCCAGTAGAATGGCAGGGGGCAATCAGCCCCAGCATTTT. Its protein is CASRMAGGNQPQHF.

This chain connects TRBV10-3 to TRBJ2-7; D perhaps matches TRBD2 (6 bases). This CDR3 is 13 amino acids long. Trimming removed 4 bases from V and 5 bases from J, with 12 bases in between. Germline loops: CDR1 ENHRY, CDR2 SYGVKD. CDR3 in DNA: TGTGCCATCAGTGGCCCGGGAGCCCACGAGCAGTACTTC. Translation gives CAISGPGAHEQYF.

The chain couples TRBV30 to TRBJ1-3; unclear D gene. This CDR3 comprises 14 residues. Trimming left V 4 bases short and J 4 bases short, with 14 bases between. Germline CDR1 is GTSNPN and CDR2 is SVGIG (reference sequence). The CDR3 nucleotides are TGTGCCTGGAACGGCCGGTGGGCAGGAAACACCATATATTTT. It translates to CAWNGRWAGNTIYF. Drawing the rest from reference TRBV30 and TRBJ1-3, the complete variable domain is SQTIHQWPATLVQPVGSPLSLECTVEGTSNPNLYWYRQAAGRGLQLLFYSVGIGQISSEVPQNLSASRPQDRQFILSSKKLLLSDSGFYLCAWNGRWAGNTIYFGEGSWLTVV.

CDR3 protein: CASSLTGGSTEAFF. The CDR3 DNA follows: TGTGCCAGCAGCTTAACAGGGGGAAGCACTGAAGCTTTCTTT. J is TRBJ1-1 and V is TRBV27; TRBD1 aligns across 8 bases. The germline gives CDR1 MNHEY, CDR2 SMNVEV (reference sequence). CDR3 length: 14 amino acids. Unmatched junction bases numbered 7, after V lost 6 bases and J lost 4 bases.

This clone has more than one count but fewer than ten. The rearrangement links TRBV7-9 to TRBJ2-7, with D unclear. Trimming removed 1 base at V and 3 bases at J, with 7 bases between. CDR1 and CDR2 (germline): SEHNR, FQNEAQ (reference sequence). There are 13 residues in the CDR3. CDR3 loop: CASSLVWSYEQYF. CDR3 nucleotides: TGTGCCAGCAGCTTAGTCTGGAGCTACGAGCAGTACTTC.

Turning to this clone: Other DNA sequences within the sample encode an identical CDR3. The chain has TRBV19 and TRBJ1-5; D not certain. Germline V gene sequence: CDR1 LNHDA, CDR2 SQIVND (reference sequence). The CDR3 is 13 amino acids. Trimming shortened V by 5 bases and J by 1 base, and 6 bases separated the two germline ends. The CDR3 bases are TGTGCCAGTAGTGCGTCGAGCAATCAGCCCCAGCATTTT. As protein: CASSASSNQPQHF.